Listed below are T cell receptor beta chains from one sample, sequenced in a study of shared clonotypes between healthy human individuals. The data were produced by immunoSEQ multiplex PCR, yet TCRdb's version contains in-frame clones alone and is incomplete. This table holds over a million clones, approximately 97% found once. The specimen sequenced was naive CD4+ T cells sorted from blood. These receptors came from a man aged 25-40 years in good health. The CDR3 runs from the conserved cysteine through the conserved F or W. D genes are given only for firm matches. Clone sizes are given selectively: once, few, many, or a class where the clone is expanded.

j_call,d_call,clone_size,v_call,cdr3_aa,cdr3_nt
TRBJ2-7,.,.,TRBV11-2,CASGELGQYF,TGTGCCAGCGGAGAGCTGGGGCAGTACTTC
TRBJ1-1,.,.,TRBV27,CASSRTILYAEAFF,TGTGCCAGCAGCAGGACAATTCTTTATGCTGAAGCTTTCTTT
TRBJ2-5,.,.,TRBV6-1,CASSEAFDSPRETQYF,TGTGCCAGCAGTGAAGCTTTCGACAGTCCCAGGGAGACCCAGTACTTC
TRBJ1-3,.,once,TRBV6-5,CASNDRPGNTIYF,TGTGCCAGCAATGACAGGCCCGGGAACACCATATATTTT
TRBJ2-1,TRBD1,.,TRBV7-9,CASSSGQGSYNEQFF,TGTGCCAGCAGCTCCGGACAGGGTAGTTACAATGAGCAGTTCTTC
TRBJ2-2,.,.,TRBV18,CASSPQPGSYTGELFF,TGTGCCAGCTCACCACAACCGGGCAGCTACACCGGGGAGCTGTTTTTT
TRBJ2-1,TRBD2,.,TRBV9,CASSQDPTSGIRNEQFF,TGTGCCAGCAGCCAAGACCCGACTAGCGGGATCCGCAATGAGCAGTTCTTC
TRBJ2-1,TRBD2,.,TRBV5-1,CASSLISTTSRFYNEQFF,TGCGCCAGCAGCTTGATCAGCACGACTAGCCGATTCTACAATGAGCAGTTCTTC
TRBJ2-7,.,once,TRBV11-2,CASSLGSGVAHEQYF,TGTGCCAGCAGCTTAGGGTCCGGAGTGGCCCACGAGCAGTACTTC
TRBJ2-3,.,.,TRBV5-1,CASSLDSPSTDTQYF,TGCGCCAGCAGCCTGGACAGCCCCAGCACAGATACGCAGTATTTT
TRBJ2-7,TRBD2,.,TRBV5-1,CASSYHRASGSFTYEQYF,TGCGCCAGCAGCTACCACCGGGCTAGCGGGAGCTTCACCTACGAGCAGTACTTC
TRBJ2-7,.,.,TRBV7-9,CASSKAFRQSGDEQYF,TGTGCCAGCAGCAAAGCTTTCAGGCAGAGTGGCGACGAGCAGTACTTC
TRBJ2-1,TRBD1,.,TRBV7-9,CASSLAGTDTHTSYNEQFF,TGTGCCAGCAGCTTAGCCGGGACAGATACACATACTAGCTACAATGAGCAGTTCTTC
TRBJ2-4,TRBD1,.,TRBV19,CAGGPGGAKNIQYF,TGTGCCGGGGGACCAGGGGGAGCCAAAAACATTCAGTACTTC
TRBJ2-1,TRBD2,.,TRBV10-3,CAISVSGRMYSEQFF,TGTGCCATCAGTGTATCCGGGAGGATGTACAGTGAGCAGTTCTTC
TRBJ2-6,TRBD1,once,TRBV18,CASSPQGAPGANVLTF,TGTGCCAGCTCACCACAGGGGGCGCCTGGGGCCAACGTCCTGACTTTC
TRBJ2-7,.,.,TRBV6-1,CASSEAPGLTYEQYF,TGTGCCAGCAGTGAAGCACCCGGCTTAACCTACGAGCAGTACTTC
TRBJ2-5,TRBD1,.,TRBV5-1,CASSLGERQGGQETQYF,TGCGCCAGCAGCTTGGGAGAAAGACAGGGTGGACAAGAGACCCAGTACTTC
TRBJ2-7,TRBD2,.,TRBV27,CASSPLLAGEQYF,TGTGCCAGCAGTCCTTTATTAGCGGGTGAGCAGTACTTC
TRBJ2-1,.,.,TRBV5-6,CASSPFGGEQFF,TGTGCCAGCAGCCCCTTTGGTGGGGAGCAGTTCTTC
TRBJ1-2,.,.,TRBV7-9,CASSLARRGYTF,TGTGCCAGCAGCTTAGCCCGAAGGGGCTACACCTTC
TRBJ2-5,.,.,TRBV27,CASSGGESVTQYF,TGTGCCAGCAGCGGTGGGGAGTCAGTGACCCAGTACTTC
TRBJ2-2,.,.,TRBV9,CASSAVDMNTGELFF,TGTGCCAGCAGCGCGGTGGACATGAACACCGGGGAGCTGTTTTTT
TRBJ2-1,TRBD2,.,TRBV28,CASNTGLAGYNEQFF,TGTGCCAGCAATACGGGACTAGCCGGCTACAATGAGCAGTTCTTC
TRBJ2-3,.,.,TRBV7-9,CASSFSGTDTQYF,TGTGCCAGCAGCTTTAGTGGCACAGATACGCAGTATTTT
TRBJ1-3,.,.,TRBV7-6,CASSFMSATGNTIYF,TGTGCCAGCAGCTTTATGTCGGCCACTGGAAACACCATATATTTT
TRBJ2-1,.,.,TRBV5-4,CASSLAPWNEQFF,TGTGCCAGCAGCTTGGCCCCCTGGAATGAGCAGTTCTTC
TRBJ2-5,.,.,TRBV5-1,CASSPWTLETQYF,TGCGCCAGCAGCCCGTGGACCCTGGAGACCCAGTACTTC
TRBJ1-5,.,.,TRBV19,CASSPTPVYSNQPQHF,TGTGCCAGTAGTCCCACACCTGTTTATAGCAATCAGCCCCAGCATTTT
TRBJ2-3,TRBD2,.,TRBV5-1,CASSLVRGRDTQYF,TGCGCCAGCAGCTTGGTTCGCGGGAGGGATACGCAGTATTTT
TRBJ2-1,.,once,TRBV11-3,CASSLSYGEQFF,TGTGCCAGCAGCTTAAGCTACGGTGAGCAGTTCTTC
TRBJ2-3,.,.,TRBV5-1,CASSLAAETDTQYF,TGCGCCAGCAGCTTGGCAGCGGAAACAGATACGCAGTATTTT
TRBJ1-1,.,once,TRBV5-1,CASSLLRMNTEAFF,TGCGCCAGCAGCTTGCTACGGATGAACACTGAAGCTTTCTTT
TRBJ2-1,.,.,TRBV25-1,CASSPAPGSPDNEQFF,TGTGCCAGCAGTCCAGCCCCCGGGAGCCCAGACAATGAGCAGTTCTTC
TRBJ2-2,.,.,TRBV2,CASSERSLNTGELFF,TGTGCCAGCAGTGAACGGTCACTGAACACCGGGGAGCTGTTTTTT
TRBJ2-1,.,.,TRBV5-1,CASRVDWTRAYNEQFF,TGCGCCAGCAGGGTCGATTGGACGCGCGCCTACAATGAGCAGTTCTTC
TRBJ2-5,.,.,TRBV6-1,CASRQATGQETQYF,TGTGCCAGCAGACAGGCCACGGGGCAGGAGACCCAGTACTTC
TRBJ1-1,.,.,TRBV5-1,CASSAWDGLNTEAFF,TGCGCCAGCAGCGCTTGGGACGGATTGAACACTGAAGCTTTCTTT
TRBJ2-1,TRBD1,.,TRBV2,CASSDGRRGLEFF,TGTGCCAGCAGTGACGGTCGAAGGGGGCTAGAGTTCTTC
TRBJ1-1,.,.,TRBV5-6,CASSFSLDRSTEAFF,TGTGCCAGCAGCTTCTCTTTGGACAGATCGACTGAAGCTTTCTTT
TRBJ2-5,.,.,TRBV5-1,CASSPSEGRGETQYF,TGCGCCAGCAGCCCCTCGGAGGGCCGCGGGGAGACCCAGTACTTC
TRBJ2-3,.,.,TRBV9,CASSVLTDTQYF,TGTGCCAGCAGCGTACTAACAGATACGCAGTATTTT
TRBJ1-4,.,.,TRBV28,CASSLDWSTTNEKLFF,TGTGCCAGCAGCCTTGACTGGAGTACAACTAATGAAAAACTGTTTTTT
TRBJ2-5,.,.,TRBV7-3,CASSLQGSETQYF,TGTGCCAGCAGCTTACAGGGATCAGAGACCCAGTACTTC
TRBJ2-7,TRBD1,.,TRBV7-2,CASSLVAGQGNEQYF,TGTGCCAGCAGCTTAGTCGCTGGACAGGGGAACGAGCAGTACTTC
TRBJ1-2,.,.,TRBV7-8,CASSLKRDLYGYTF,TGTGCCAGCAGCTTAAAAAGGGATCTCTATGGCTACACCTTC
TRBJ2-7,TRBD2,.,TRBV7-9,CASSLGVAGGYEQYF,TGTGCCAGCAGCCTCGGAGTAGCGGGAGGGTACGAGCAGTACTTC
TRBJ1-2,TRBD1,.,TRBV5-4,CASSLVGTGMNYGYTF,TGTGCCAGCAGCTTGGTCGGGACAGGGATGAACTATGGCTACACCTTC
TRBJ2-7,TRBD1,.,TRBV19,CASATGTGASEQYF,TGTGCCAGTGCAACCGGGACAGGGGCTTCCGAGCAGTACTTC
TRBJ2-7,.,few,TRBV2,CASTPGLGVEQYF,TGTGCCAGCACTCCGGGGTTAGGAGTCGAGCAGTACTTC
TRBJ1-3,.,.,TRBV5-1,CASSLNPRAEGNTIYF,TGCGCCAGCAGCTTGAACCCCCGCGCCGAAGGAAACACCATATATTTT
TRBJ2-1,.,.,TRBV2,CASSLAEGGYNEQFF,TGTGCCAGCAGTCTGGCGGAGGGAGGATACAATGAGCAGTTCTTC
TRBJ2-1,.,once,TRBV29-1,CSVEALRAKGYNEQFF,TGCAGCGTTGAAGCGCTAAGGGCAAAGGGATACAATGAGCAGTTCTTC
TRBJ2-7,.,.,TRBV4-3,CASSLLGGYEQYF,TGCGCCAGCAGCCTGCTTGGTGGCTACGAGCAGTACTTC
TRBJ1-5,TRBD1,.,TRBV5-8,CASSLVFGTGTNQPQHF,TGTGCCAGCAGCTTGGTATTCGGGACAGGTACCAATCAGCCCCAGCATTTT
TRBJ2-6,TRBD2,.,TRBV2,CASMGTSASGANVLTF,TGTGCCAGCATGGGGACTAGCGCATCTGGGGCCAACGTCCTGACTTTC